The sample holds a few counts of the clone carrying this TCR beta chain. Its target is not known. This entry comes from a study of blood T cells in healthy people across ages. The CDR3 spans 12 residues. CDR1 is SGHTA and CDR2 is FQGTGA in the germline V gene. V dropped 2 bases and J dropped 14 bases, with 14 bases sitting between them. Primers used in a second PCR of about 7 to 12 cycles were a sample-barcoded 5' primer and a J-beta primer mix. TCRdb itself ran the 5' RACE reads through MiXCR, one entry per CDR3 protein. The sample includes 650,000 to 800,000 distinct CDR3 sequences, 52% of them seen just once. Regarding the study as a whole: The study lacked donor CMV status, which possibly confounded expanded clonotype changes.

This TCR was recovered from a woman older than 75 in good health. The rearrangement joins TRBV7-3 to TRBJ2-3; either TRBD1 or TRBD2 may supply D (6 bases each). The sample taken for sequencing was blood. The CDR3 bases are TGTGCCAGCAGCTTATCTGCGGGACAATTGTATTTT. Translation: CASSLSAGQLYF. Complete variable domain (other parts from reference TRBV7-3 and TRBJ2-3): GAGVSQTPSNKVTEKGKYVELRCDPISGHTALYWYRQSLGQGPEFLIYFQGTGAADDSGLPNDRFFAVRPEGSVSTLKIQRTERGDSAVYLCASSLSAGQLYFGPGTRLTVL.